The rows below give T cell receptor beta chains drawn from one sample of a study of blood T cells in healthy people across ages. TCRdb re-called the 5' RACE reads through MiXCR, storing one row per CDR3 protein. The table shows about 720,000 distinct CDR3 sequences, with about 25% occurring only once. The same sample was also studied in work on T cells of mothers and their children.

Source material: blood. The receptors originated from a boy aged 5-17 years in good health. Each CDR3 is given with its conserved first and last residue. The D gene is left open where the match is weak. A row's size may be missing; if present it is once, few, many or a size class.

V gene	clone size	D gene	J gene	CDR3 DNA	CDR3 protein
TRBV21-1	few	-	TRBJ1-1	TGTGCCAGCAGGCCCGGGGGGGCCCCTGAAGCTTTCTTT	CASRPGGAPEAFF
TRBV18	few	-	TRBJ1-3	TGTGCCAGCTCACCAGACACCTCTGGAAACACCATATATTTT	CASSPDTSGNTIYF
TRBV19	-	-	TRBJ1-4	TGTGCCAGTAGTAGAACGGGGGGGGCGTTCGAAAAACTGTTTTTT	CASSRTGGAFEKLFF
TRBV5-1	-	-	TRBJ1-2	TGCGCCAGCAGCTCTGGGGTGGGGGTTTTGGATGGCTACACCTTC	CASSSGVGVLDGYTF
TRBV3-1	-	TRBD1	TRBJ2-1	TGTGCCAGCAGCCAAGACCCTGGGCGGGACAGGGGTAGGAATGAGCAGTTCTTC	CASSQDPGRDRGRNEQFF
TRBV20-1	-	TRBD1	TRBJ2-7	TGCAGTGCGAGCAGCCGGGACAGGGGTACCTACGAGCAGTACTTC	CSASSRDRGTYEQYF
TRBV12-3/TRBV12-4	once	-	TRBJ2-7	TGTGCCAGCAGTTTAGGACAGGTTTACTCCTACGAGCAGTACTTC	CASSLGQVYSYEQYF
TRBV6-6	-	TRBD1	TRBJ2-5	TGTGCCAGCAGCAAGGGACAGGGGGTTGGGGAGACCCAGTACTTC	CASSKGQGVGETQYF
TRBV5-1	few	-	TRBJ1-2	TGCGCCAGCAGCTTGGTATCCTTGGGGGGTGAGGCTAACTATGGCTACACCTTC	CASSLVSLGGEANYGYTF
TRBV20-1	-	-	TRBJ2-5	TGCAGTGCTAGACCTCTAGCACAAGAGACCCAGTACTTC	CSARPLAQETQYF
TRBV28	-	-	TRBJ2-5	TGTGCCAGCAGTTTACAAGGGGGGGCGGAGACCCAGTACTTC	CASSLQGGAETQYF
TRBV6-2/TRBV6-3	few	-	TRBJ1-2	TGTGCCAGCAGGGGACCGGGGACCTACTATGGCTGCACCTTC	CASRGPGTYYGCTF
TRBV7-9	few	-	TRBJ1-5	TGTGCCAGCAGCTTAGCGGCTCAGCCCCAGCATTTT	CASSLAAQPQHF
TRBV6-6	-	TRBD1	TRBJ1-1	TGTGCCAGCAGTGCGGACAGGGGAGGGTCAAAGGAAGAAGCTTTCTTT	CASSADRGGSKEEAFF
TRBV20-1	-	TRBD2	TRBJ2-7	TGCAGTGCAGGTAAACCGCTAGCGGGAGAATACGAGCAGTACTTC	CSAGKPLAGEYEQYF
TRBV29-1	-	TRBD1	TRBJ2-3	TGCAGCGTACCCAGGGGGACGGCCAGCACAGATACGCAGTATTTT	CSVPRGTASTDTQYF
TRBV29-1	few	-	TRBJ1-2	TGCAGCGTCGAAACGACAGTCTATGGCTACACCTTC	CSVETTVYGYTF
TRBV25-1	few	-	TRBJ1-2	TGTGCCAGCACGCCCTCGGGGAGCAGGACCAACTATGGCTACACCTTC	CASTPSGSRTNYGYTF
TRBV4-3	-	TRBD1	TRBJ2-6	TGCGCCAGCAGCCGACTGAATAACCGGGGACAGGGGGCGAGTGGGGCCAACGTCCTGACTTTC	CASSRLNNRGQGASGANVLTF
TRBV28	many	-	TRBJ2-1	TGTGCCAGCAGTTTACTCTACAATGAGCAGTTCTTC	CASSLLYNEQFF
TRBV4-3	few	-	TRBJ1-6	TGCGCCAGCAGCCAAGTTGCTCTCGGGGGTTCACCCCTCCACTTT	CASSQVALGGSPLHF
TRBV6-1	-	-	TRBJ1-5	TGTGCCAGCAGTGAAAGGACGGTTAGCAATCAGCCCCAGCATTTT	CASSERTVSNQPQHF
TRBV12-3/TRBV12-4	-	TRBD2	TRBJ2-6	TGTGCCAGCAGCACAGGACTAGCGGGAGCTGGGGCCAACGTCCTGACTTTC	CASSTGLAGAGANVLTF
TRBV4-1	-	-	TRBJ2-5	TGCGCCAGCAGCCAAGTCTCACAGTACCTACAAGAGACCCAGTACTTC	CASSQVSQYLQETQYF
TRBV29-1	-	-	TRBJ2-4	TGCAGCGTTGGTGGGATAGTGGACATTCAGTACTTC	CSVGGIVDIQYF
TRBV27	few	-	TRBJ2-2	TGTGCCAGCAGGACGTTAAGCGGCCTGAACACCGGGGAGCTGTTTTTT	CASRTLSGLNTGELFF
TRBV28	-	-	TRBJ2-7	TGCGCCAGCAGTTTATGGTCGACAGGCAAGACCTACGAGCAGTACTTC	CASSLWSTGKTYEQYF
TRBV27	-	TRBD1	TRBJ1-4	TGTGCCGGCAGTTCCGGGACAGGGTTAGGGGAAAAACTGTTTTTT	CAGSSGTGLGEKLFF
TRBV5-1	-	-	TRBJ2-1	TGCGCCAGCAGCGTCCTATGTTGCAATGAGCAGTTCTTC	CASSVLCCNEQFF
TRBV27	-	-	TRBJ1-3	TGTGCCTTGGGGGACGGGGGGCTTCCTGATGGAAACACCATATATTTT	CALGDGGLPDGNTIYF
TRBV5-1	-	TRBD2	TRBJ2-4	TGCGCCAGCAGCTGGACCGCCGTTATGCGGGAGAGGGGCATTCAGTACTTC	CASSWTAVMRERGIQYF
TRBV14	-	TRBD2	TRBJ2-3	TGTGCCAGCAGCCAAGTGGGGCTACTAGCGGACCGCACAGATACGCAGTATTTT	CASSQVGLLADRTDTQYF
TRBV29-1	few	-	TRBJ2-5	TGCAGCGTGATCCACGGACTATGGGAGACCCAGTACTTC	CSVIHGLWETQYF
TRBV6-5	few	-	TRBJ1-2	TGTGCCAGCAGGTCAGGGTACGATGGCTACACCTTC	CASRSGYDGYTF
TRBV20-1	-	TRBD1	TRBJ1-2	TGCAGTGCTAAGGACAGGGGCCATGGCTACACCTTC	CSAKDRGHGYTF
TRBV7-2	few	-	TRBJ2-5	TGTGCCAGCAGCTCCCTGGGGGCGGGGTTTGAGACCCAGTACTTC	CASSSLGAGFETQYF
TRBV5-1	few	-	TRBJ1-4	TGCGCCAGCAGCTTGTTCGGGGGTCCTGGACTTAATGAAAAACTGTTTTTT	CASSLFGGPGLNEKLFF
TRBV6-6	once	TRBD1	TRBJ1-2	TGTGCCAGCAGTTCATGGACAGGAATAAGTCAGGATGGCTACACCTTC	CASSSWTGISQDGYTF
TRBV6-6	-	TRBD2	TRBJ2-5	TGTGCCAGCAGTTCCCTCGCGGGGGGGTATAGGGAGACCCAGTACTTC	CASSSLAGGYRETQYF
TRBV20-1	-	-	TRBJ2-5	TGCAGTGCTAGTCAAGTCAGAGCGAACCAAGAGACCCAGTACTTC	CSASQVRANQETQYF